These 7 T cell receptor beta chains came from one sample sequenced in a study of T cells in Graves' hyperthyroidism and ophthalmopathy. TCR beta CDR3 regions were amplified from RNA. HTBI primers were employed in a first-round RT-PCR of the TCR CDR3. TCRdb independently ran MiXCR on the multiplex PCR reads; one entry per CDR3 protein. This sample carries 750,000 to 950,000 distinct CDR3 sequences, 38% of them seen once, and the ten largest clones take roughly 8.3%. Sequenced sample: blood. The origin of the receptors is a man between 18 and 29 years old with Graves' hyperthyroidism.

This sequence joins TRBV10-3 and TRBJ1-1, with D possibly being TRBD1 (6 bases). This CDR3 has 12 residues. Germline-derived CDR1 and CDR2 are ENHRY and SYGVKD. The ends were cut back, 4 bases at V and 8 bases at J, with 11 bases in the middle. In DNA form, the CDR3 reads TGTGCCATCAGTGTGGTAGGGGGAGAAGCTTTCTTT. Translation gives CAISVVGGEAFF.

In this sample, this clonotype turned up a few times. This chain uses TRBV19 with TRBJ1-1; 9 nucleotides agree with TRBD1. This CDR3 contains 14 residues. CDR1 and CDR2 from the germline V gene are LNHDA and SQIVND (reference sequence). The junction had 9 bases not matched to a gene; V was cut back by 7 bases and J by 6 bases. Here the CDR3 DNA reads TGTGCCAGTACCACGGGACAGGGAGTCTCTGAAGCTTTCTTT. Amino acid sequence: CASTTGQGVSEAFF.

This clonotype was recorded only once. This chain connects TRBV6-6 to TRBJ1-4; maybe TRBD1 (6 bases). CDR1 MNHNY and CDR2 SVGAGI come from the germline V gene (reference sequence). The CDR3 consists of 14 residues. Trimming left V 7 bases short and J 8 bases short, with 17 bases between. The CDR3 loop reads CASNIDPGGEKLFF. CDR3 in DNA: TGTGCCAGCAATATAGACCCGGGGGGCGAAAAACTGTTTTTT.

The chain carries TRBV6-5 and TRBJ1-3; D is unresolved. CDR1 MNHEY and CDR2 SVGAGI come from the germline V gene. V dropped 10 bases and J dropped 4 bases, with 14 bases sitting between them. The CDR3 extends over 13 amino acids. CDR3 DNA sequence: TGTGCCACCTCACCGTCTCTCGGAAACACCATATATTTT. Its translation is CATSPSLGNTIYF.

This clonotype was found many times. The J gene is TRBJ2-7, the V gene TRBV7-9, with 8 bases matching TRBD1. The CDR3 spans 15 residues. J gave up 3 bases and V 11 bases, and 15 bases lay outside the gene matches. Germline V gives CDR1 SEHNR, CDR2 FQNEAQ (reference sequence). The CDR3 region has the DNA TGTGCCTCCACCTTGGGGCAGGGGGCGTTCTACGAGCAGTACTTC. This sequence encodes CASTLGQGAFYEQYF.

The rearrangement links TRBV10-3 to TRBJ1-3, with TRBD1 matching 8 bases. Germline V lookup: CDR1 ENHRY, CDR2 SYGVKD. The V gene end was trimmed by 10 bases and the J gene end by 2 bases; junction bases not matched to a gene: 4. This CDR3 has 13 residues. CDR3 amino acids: CATGTGPGNTIYF. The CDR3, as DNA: TGTGCCACCGGGACAGGCCCTGGAAACACCATATATTTT.

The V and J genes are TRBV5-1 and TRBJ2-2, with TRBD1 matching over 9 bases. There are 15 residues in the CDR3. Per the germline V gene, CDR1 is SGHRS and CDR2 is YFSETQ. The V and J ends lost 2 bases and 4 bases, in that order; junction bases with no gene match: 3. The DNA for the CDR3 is TGCGCCAGCAGCTTTACAGGGGGCGTCACCGGGGAGCTGTTTTTT. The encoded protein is CASSFTGGVTGELFF.